This TCR beta chain was observed in a study of blood T cells in healthy people across ages. Healthy Caucasians from Russia aged roughly 6 to 95 served as donors. Study conclusions and caveats: Leaving the PBMCs unsorted stopped any conclusive comparison of naive versus antigen-experienced cells.

This clonotype appeared many times. The antigen is undetermined. The ends were cut back, 3 bases at V and 5 bases at J, with 14 bases in the middle. CDR3 length: 13 amino acids. Per germline, CDR1 SQVTM and CDR2 ANQGSEA. The authors ran a second PCR of about 6 to 12 cycles using a sample-barcoded 5' primer and a J-beta primer mix. TCRdb called the 5' RACE reads again in MiXCR, with one record for every CDR3 protein. The repertoire holds about 830,000 distinct CDR3 sequences, approximately 67% seen once, with about 30% in the top ten. The sample comprised blood. V is TRBV29-1 and J is TRBJ2-7; D gene uncertain. This clonotype was sampled from a man aged 30-40 years in good health. As DNA, the CDR3 is TGCAGCGTTGAGGGTGTTGATGGGGACGAGCAGTACTTC. Translating it yields CSVEGVDGDEQYF.